The rows below give T cell receptor beta chains drawn from one sample of a study of shared clonotypes between healthy human individuals. Using immunoSEQ multiplex PCR, the repertoire was profiled, and TCRdb retains in-frame clones only, with some absent. In the table there are roughly 2.2 million clones, around 90% of which are singletons. Sequences were obtained from naive CD4+ T cells from PBMCs. The origin of the receptors is a man aged 18-30 years in good health. Some clones in this sample may be carry-over from other donors' samples. Both conserved end residues are part of each CDR3. A D gene is named only where the DNA matches it firmly. Clone size, where shown, is once, few, many, or a class for clones that have expanded.

TGCGCCAGCAGCTTGGCCTGGAAGGGGACTGAAGCTTTCTTT CASSLAWKGTEAFF TRBJ1-1 14 . . TRBV5-1
TGCGCCAGCTTAGCGGGAGGTGCCCAAGAGACCCAGTACTTC CASLAGGAQETQYF TRBJ2-5 14 TRBD2 . TRBV5-1
TGTGCCAGCAGTCGATCGCGACTAGCAGATACGCAGTATTTT CASSRSRLADTQYF TRBJ2-3 14 . . TRBV6-5
TGTGCCAGCAGCCAACGGGCTAGCGGAGAAGAGACCCAGTACTTC CASSQRASGEETQYF TRBJ2-5 15 TRBD2 once TRBV4-2
TGTGCCACCTTTGGGCGGGGGGCAGACGACACCATATATTTT CATFGRGADDTIYF TRBJ1-3 14 . . TRBV6-1
TGTGCCAGCTCACCACTCCTCACTGGACAGGGGAACACTGAAGCTTTCTTT CASSPLLTGQGNTEAFF TRBJ1-1 17 TRBD1 . TRBV18
TGCGCCAGCAGCCAAGTTGGGCCGAATAGCAATCAGCCCCAGCATTTT CASSQVGPNSNQPQHF TRBJ1-5 16 . . TRBV4-1
TGCGCCAGCAGCTTGTCTTCAGGGGTCCAAGAGACCCAGTACTTC CASSLSSGVQETQYF TRBJ2-5 15 . . TRBV5-1
TGCGCCAGCAGTGGTCTAGCGGGAGGCCCGGATGAGCAGTTCTTC CASSGLAGGPDEQFF TRBJ2-1 15 TRBD2 . TRBV5-1
TGTGCCAGCAGGCCCCGGGCAGGGGGATACGAGCAGTACTTC CASRPRAGGYEQYF TRBJ2-7 14 TRBD1 . TRBV6-5
TGTGCCAGCAGCTTAGATATGCAGGGACTTGGCTACACCTTC CASSLDMQGLGYTF TRBJ1-2 14 . . TRBV5-6
TGTGCCAGCAGCCCGGAGAGGGGTGAGCAGTTCTTC CASSPERGEQFF TRBJ2-1 12 . . TRBV7-9
TGTGCCAGCAGCCACCCCCTCGTTGCGGCGGGAAATGGGAATGAGCAGTTCTTC CASSHPLVAAGNGNEQFF TRBJ2-1 18 . . TRBV14
TGTGCCAGCAGTGCAAGTCGTGGGGATTCACCCCTCCACTTT CASSASRGDSPLHF TRBJ1-6 14 . once TRBV2
TGCAGCGTTTCGGGGACGGGCGGTGAAAAACTGTTTTTT CSVSGTGGEKLFF TRBJ1-4 13 . . TRBV29-1
TGCGCCAGCAGCTTGGGAGACGGGGAGCTGTTTTTT CASSLGDGELFF TRBJ2-2 12 . . TRBV5-1
TGTGCCAGCAGTTCGCCAGGGGGGACCCGCAATGAGCAGTTCTTC CASSSPGGTRNEQFF TRBJ2-1 15 . . TRBV28
TGTTCCGGTGCCGGGGGATATGGCTACACCTTC CSGAGGYGYTF TRBJ1-2 11 . once TRBV30
TGTGCCAGCAGTTCCCTAGCGGGAGGTAAGTCAGATACGCAGTATTTT CASSSLAGGKSDTQYF TRBJ2-3 16 TRBD2 . TRBV27
TGTGCCAGCAGCTTGGCCCCAGGGGAGAACACCGGGGAGCTGTTTTTT CASSLAPGENTGELFF TRBJ2-2 16 . . TRBV5-4
TGTGCCTGGAGATTATTTGCAACTAATGAAAAACTGTTTTTT CAWRLFATNEKLFF TRBJ1-4 14 . . TRBV30
TGTGCCAGCAGTCCCGGCGGGCACAGTGGACTAGCGGGAGAGTACAATGAGCAGTTCTTC CASSPGGHSGLAGEYNEQFF TRBJ2-1 20 TRBD2 . TRBV28
TGTGCTAGTGGCCAAAACGAGGGGGAAAATCAGCCCCAGCATTTT CASGQNEGENQPQHF TRBJ1-5 15 . . TRBV12-5
TGCGCCAGCAGCTTGATATCTAGCTCCTACAATGAGCAGTTCTTC CASSLISSSYNEQFF TRBJ2-1 15 . . TRBV5-1
TGTGCCAGCAGCTCCCAGGGGGAAGTGTCCTACGAGCAGTACTTC CASSSQGEVSYEQYF TRBJ2-7 15 TRBD1 . TRBV7-3
TGTGCCAGCAGTGGTGCGGGATACACCGGGGAGCTGTTTTTT CASSGAGYTGELFF TRBJ2-2 14 . few TRBV9
TGTGCCAGCAGCCCAGACGGGGGGCGGGTGGAGACCCAGTACTTC CASSPDGGRVETQYF TRBJ2-5 15 . . TRBV9
TGCGCCAGCAGCTTGGGACTAGCAGCCTACTACAATGAGCAGTTCTTC CASSLGLAAYYNEQFF TRBJ2-1 16 TRBD2 . TRBV5-1
TGTGCCATCAGTAGGACAGGGGTGGGCAATGAGCAGTTCTTC CAISRTGVGNEQFF TRBJ2-1 14 TRBD1 . TRBV10-3
TGTGCCAGCAGTTTATCGATCAGGGGCTCCTACAATGAGCAGTTCTTC CASSLSIRGSYNEQFF TRBJ2-1 16 . once TRBV27
TGTGCCAGCAGCTTGTATCCAGGGGGCACCGGGGAGCTGTTTTTT CASSLYPGGTGELFF TRBJ2-2 15 TRBD1 . TRBV5-6
TGCGCCAGCAGCCCCAGGGTTGCAACAGGGGCTGGAAACACCATATATTTT CASSPRVATGAGNTIYF TRBJ1-3 17 TRBD1 once TRBV5-1
TGCAGCGTATCATCGCGGTTGACAGATCACTATGGCTACACCTTC CSVSSRLTDHYGYTF TRBJ1-2 15 . . TRBV29-1
TGTGCCAGCAGCATACAACAGGGGGACACTGAAGCTTTCTTT CASSIQQGDTEAFF TRBJ1-1 14 TRBD1 few TRBV7-9
TGTGCCAGCAGCTTAGTTTTTGGAGTTGATCAGCCCCAGCATTTT CASSLVFGVDQPQHF TRBJ1-5 15 . . TRBV7-2
TGTGCCAGTAGTATTCTGGGGGCCGGGGAGCTGTTTTTT CASSILGAGELFF TRBJ2-2 13 . . TRBV19
TGTGCCAGCAGCCAACACAGGTTCTCCTACGAGCAGTACTTC CASSQHRFSYEQYF TRBJ2-7 14 . . TRBV14
TGTGCCAGCAGCTGGGGACAGGACTACAATGAGCAGTTCTTC CASSWGQDYNEQFF TRBJ2-1 14 TRBD1 . TRBV7-9
TGTGCCAGCAGCTTAGGTCCAGGGCGGGGGAACACTGAAGCTTTCTTT CASSLGPGRGNTEAFF TRBJ1-1 16 . . TRBV7-2
TGTGCCAGCAAGACCTTTAACTATGGCTACACCTTC CASKTFNYGYTF TRBJ1-2 12 . . TRBV28
TGTGCCAGCAGTGGTCTGAGCTCCTACGAGCAGTACTTC CASSGLSSYEQYF TRBJ2-7 13 . . TRBV25-1
TGTGCCAGCTCATCCATCCCGGGGGAGGGGGGCACTGAAGCTTTCTTT CASSSIPGEGGTEAFF TRBJ1-1 16 . . TRBV18
TGCGCCAGCACCATAGGAGGGGGCGGCTCCTACAATGAGCAGTTCTTC CASTIGGGGSYNEQFF TRBJ2-1 16 . . TRBV5-1
TGTGCCAGCAGTGCGGTGAACAATCAGCCCCAGCATTTT CASSAVNNQPQHF TRBJ1-5 13 . few TRBV6-1
TGTGCCACCAGCCTCAACTCTTGGGGAGCGGGTTACGAGCAGTACTTC CATSLNSWGAGYEQYF TRBJ2-7 16 . . TRBV15
TGCAGCGTTGAGTCGCAGGGGTGGGAGACCCAGTACTTC CSVESQGWETQYF TRBJ2-5 13 . . TRBV29-1
TGTGCCACAACAGTATTTGGACAGGGAGATGAAAAACTGTTTTTT CATTVFGQGDEKLFF TRBJ1-4 15 TRBD1 . TRBV19
TGTGCCAGCAGCGGGCTCGGGAGCGGGAGGGGCACTGGGGAGACCCAGTACTTC CASSGLGSGRGTGETQYF TRBJ2-5 18 TRBD2 once TRBV5-5
TGTGCCATCAGTGAGCCCGGCGGGACAGGGGGATCCCAAGAGACCCAGTACTTC CAISEPGGTGGSQETQYF TRBJ2-5 18 TRBD1 . TRBV10-3
TGTGCCAGCAGCTTGGGCCTAGCGGCATACAATGAGCAGTTCTTC CASSLGLAAYNEQFF TRBJ2-1 15 TRBD2 . TRBV5-8
TGTGCCAGCAGTGAATATGGCGGCTCCTACGAGCAGTACTTC CASSEYGGSYEQYF TRBJ2-7 14 . once TRBV25-1
TGTGCCAGCAGTTTAGTGACTCACTATGGCTACACCTTC CASSLVTHYGYTF TRBJ1-2 13 . . TRBV28
TGTGCCAGCAGCTCTGGGGCCGTGCGATATTTT CASSSGAVRYF TRBJ2-3 11 . . TRBV9
TGTGCCAGCTCACCAGGTTCCAACTATGGCTACACCTTC CASSPGSNYGYTF TRBJ1-2 13 . . TRBV18
TGTGCCAGCAGTGAACTTTACTCCACAGATACGCAGTATTTT CASSELYSTDTQYF TRBJ2-3 14 . . TRBV2
TGTGCCAGCAGTAGGGGGTCGGAAGAGACCCAGTACTTC CASSRGSEETQYF TRBJ2-5 13 . . TRBV27
TGTGCCAGCAGTGACTGGGCCGGGTTATCCACCTATGGCTACACCTTC CASSDWAGLSTYGYTF TRBJ1-2 16 . . TRBV6-1